This TCR beta chain was profiled in a study of T cells in Graves' hyperthyroidism and ophthalmopathy. Diagnoses rested on clinical symptoms, serum thyroxine and TRAb, thyroid ultrasound and orbital computed tomography. General observations from the study: Stable hyperthyroidism was told apart from ophthalmopathy by a model built on 13 V-J features. Most clonotypes expanded in thyroid above 0.001 were likewise present in blood.

A few counts support this clonotype. Its specificity is unknown. RNA transcripts provided the source from which TCR beta CDR3 regions were amplified. The HTBI set primed first-round TCR CDR3 RT-PCR. TCRdb fed the multiplex PCR reads into MiXCR, producing one record per CDR3 protein. The sample has roughly 250,000 distinct CDR3 sequences, 22% seen once. CDR1 and CDR2 from the germline V gene are WSHSY and SAAADI. With 3 bases clipped from V and 4 bases from J, the junction kept 7 bases outside the gene matches. The CDR3 spans 16 residues. This receptor was obtained from a man younger than 45 with Graves' ophthalmopathy. The chain links TRBV10-2 to TRBJ2-5; 11 positions agree with TRBD2. The specimen was blood. CDR3 amino acids: CASSELAGVSGETQYF. In DNA form, the CDR3 reads TGCGCCAGCAGTGAACTAGCGGGAGTGTCAGGAGAGACCCAGTACTTC.